This T cell receptor beta chain was found in a study of identical twins (dated by TCRdb to 2016 to 2018). Broadly, across the study: To test whether fetal clonotypes persist, the study used deep sequencing on TCR alpha and beta repertoires from monozygotic twins, unrelated adults of various ages, and cord blood. To rule out contamination, replicate twin experiments were performed at different times with different library preparation protocols.

Every donor was a healthy Caucasian. The twin cohort consisted of three pairs of female monozygotic twins, all aged about 18 to 29 years. Positive isolation kits from Invitrogen were used to isolate CD4+ and CD8+ T cell populations. Library construction relied on 5' RACE. TCRdb lists the instrument as Illumina HiSeq 2000. A universal primer binding site was introduced by template switching, and a unique molecular identifier was present in the final cDNA, enabling accurate counting of TCR cDNA molecules. Specific primers in the conserved constant-segment region were used to synthesize first-strand cDNA for the TCR alpha and beta chains. Each cDNA library was double barcoded, with a SMART-Mk sample barcode plus Illumina barcodes, to control for contamination. TruSeq adapter sequences along with Illumina sample barcodes were introduced in two successive PCR steps. The Illumina HiSeq platform was used with custom primers to sequence TCR alpha and beta cDNA libraries. Processing in the source paper ran as follows. MiGEC was used to process raw reads and extract unique molecular identifiers, and MiXCR was used to find CDR3 positions. Recombination models were inferred per individual with the repgenHMM and IGoR tools using an EM algorithm. The tcR package in R was used for shared clonotype analysis, with sharing normalized by the product of cloneset sizes. Out-of-frame nonproductive sequences were analyzed to study raw recombination free of thymic and clonal selection effects. The raw public data were reprocessed by TCRdb itself: fastp quality trimming at Q25, MiXCR clonotype calling, in-frame beta chains only. Identical CDR3 protein sequences are pooled into one entry, listed with their most common genes and DNA. In this record, the V and J calls reflect TCRdb's handling and not the investigators' own analysis. In this sample the table shows about 470,000 distinct CDR3 sequences, 24% of which occur a single time. The ten top clones hold approximately 2.9% of the sample.

With regard to this clonotype: The clone's antigen remains unknown. Base qualities are not recorded, but no much larger clone differs from it by a single base.

Study-wide findings and limitations: In beta out-of-frame sequences, excess twin sharing was weaker, because having fewer shared sequences lowered the signal-to-noise ratio. Fewer insertions were carried by abundant cord blood beta clonotypes, a similar but weaker trend appeared in young adult naive repertoires, and no such trend appeared in memory repertoires. Compared with coincidental sharing between unrelated individuals, out-of-frame TCR alpha sequences shared between twins showed an excess of sequences with low generation probability. Because the same donors could not be followed over many years, conclusions were based on cross-sectional statistical analysis. Invariant T cells such as MAIT and iNKT could partly confound zero-insertion analyses, although diverse VJ usage argued against such confounding for most clonotypes. In monozygotic twins, recombination models systematically underestimated out-of-frame TCR alpha sharing, but the models matched the sharing seen between unrelated individuals.

These data also formed part of another study, on T cells expressing NK-cell markers. The second study's paper adds: About eight donors provided sorted CD3+CD56+NKG2C+, CD3+CD56+NKG2C- and CD3+CD56-NKG2C+ T-cell subsets, whose TCR beta-chain repertoires were profiled. Seven of the eight sequenced donors were HCMV-seropositive and one was HCMV-seronegative. In several experiments an anti-gammadeltaTCR antibody was added to restrict sorting to alphabetaTCR-expressing T cells. For about 6 donors, the dominant CD3+CD56+NKG2C+ clonotypes were among the top 10 CD8+ clonotypes and accounted for about 1.0-7.5% of CD8+ T cells. Those dominant clonotypes were again the most abundant among CD3+CD56-NKG2C+ cells in a handful of donors, at roughly 25-60.1%. Whether the expanded NKG2C-expressing T cell clones were specific for HCMV antigens remained unclear. Randomly selected healthy volunteers, three men and five women, were used as the eight sequenced donors. A commercial ELISA kit detecting HCMV-specific IgG in serum was used to determine HCMV serostatus. MIGEC was used to demultiplex reads and group reads by UMI, and MiTCR was used to assemble and quantify clonotypes. To exclude erroneous sequences, any TCR cDNA sequence not supported by at least two reads was discarded. The tcR package was used for downstream repertoire analysis, with clonotypes matched between fractions based on CDR3 nucleotide sequence plus V segment. VDJmatch was used to annotate antigen specificity against VDJdb, with one amino acid substitution allowed in CDR3.

The receptor comes from a woman aged 18 to 35 in good health. The sequenced sample consisted of CD4+ T cells sorted from blood.

The CDR3 protein is CSAGLWDEQFF. The sequence in DNA is TGCAGTGCTGGACTATGGGATGAGCAGTTCTTC. This chain is built from TRBV20-1 and TRBJ2-1; tentative D gene TRBD2, with 6 bases matching. The V end loses 5 bases and the J end loses 8 bases, and a stretch of 10 bases separates them. From cysteine to phenylalanine, the CDR3 is 11 amino acids long. This entry keeps only the CDR3 DNA: 33 bases, framed from base 1. CDR1 and CDR2 are read off the germline V gene (reference sequence) as DFQATT and SNEGSKA.